The 7 T cell receptor beta chains below come from one sample, sequenced in a study of T-cell memory formation after mild COVID-19 (dated by TCRdb to the early 2020s). The receptor library was made with 5' RACE. The sequencing machine was an Illumina NovaSeq 6000. The raw public data were reprocessed by TCRdb itself: fastp quality trimming at Q25, MiXCR clonotype calling, in-frame beta chains only. Rows are unified per CDR3 protein, each entry keeping the most common DNA and genes. This sample has just over 150,000 distinct CDR3 sequences in its table, and around a third of those were observed once. The leading ten clones occupy 12% of the sample. Sequenced material: PBMCs or a T cell subset sorted from them (not recorded which). These receptors were obtained from an adult woman who had mild COVID-19 (a few samples of this study predate the infection). The sample titles of this study are shuffled in the database, so cell type and time point are left out; the donor was told from shared clones.

The chain employs TRBV25-1 and TRBJ2-7; 8 bases map to TRBD1. The germline gives CDR1 MGHDK, CDR2 SYGVNS. The J segment lost 5 bases and the V segment lost 4 bases, leaving 7 bases of the junction unmatched. The CDR3 spans 14 residues. CDR3: CASSGTGWVHEQYF. The CDR3 coding sequence is TGTGCCAGCAGTGGGACAGGGTGGGTTCACGAGCAGTACTTC.

This clonotype was recorded a few times. J is TRBJ2-3 and V is TRBV29-1; tentative D call: TRBD1 (5 bases). V lost 2 bases and J 4 bases, leaving 7 bases between the germline ends. Germline V gene sequence: CDR1 SQVTM, CDR2 ANQGSEA. This CDR3 contains 12 residues. The CDR3 DNA reads as TGCAGCGTTGAACAGGGCCCAGATACGCAGTATTTT. As protein: CSVEQGPDTQYF.

The V call is TRBV9, the J call TRBJ2-3; TRBD2 matches at 14 bases. The length of the CDR3 is 14 residues. Germline V CDR1 and CDR2: SGDLS, YYNGEE. The trim removed 3 bases at V and 6 bases at J, leaving 0 bases unmatched. This CDR3 is CASSGTSGRDTQYF. For the CDR3, the DNA is TGTGCCAGCAGCGGGACTAGCGGGAGGGATACGCAGTATTTT.

The rearrangement links TRBV12-3 or TRBV12-4 to TRBJ1-6, with TRBD1 as a possible D gene (6 bases). The CDR3 runs 15 residues. V lost 6 bases and J 8 bases, leaving 17 bases between the germline ends. For the CDR3, the DNA is TGTGCCAGCAGACGCTCTCCGGGGGCGGATTCACCCCTCCACTTT. Its protein product is CASRRSPGADSPLHF.

In this sample, this clonotype turned up a few times. The CDR3 sequence is CASSQDAGTHVSYEQYF. The CDR3 DNA reads as TGCGCCAGCAGCCAAGATGCGGGGACCCATGTTTCCTACGAGCAGTACTTC. The chain has TRBV4-1 and TRBJ2-7; TRBD2 is a possible D gene (6 bases). Germline lookup yields CDR1 MGHRA and CDR2 YSYEKL. The V end was cut by 0 bases, the J end by 1 base, with 16 bases between. There are 17 residues in the CDR3.

This clonotype has a handful of counts. The chain recombines TRBV25-1 with TRBJ1-1, with a possible D match to TRBD1 (5 bases). The CDR3 is 15 amino acids. Germline CDR1 is MGHDK and CDR2 is SYGVNS. With 1 base removed from V and 1 base from J, the gap between germline ends came to 10 bases. CDR3 nucleotides: TGTGCCAGCAGTGAATCGAGAGGGGCGAACACTGAAGCTTTCTTT. This gives the protein CASSESRGANTEAFF.

This clonotype was seen more than once but under ten times. The chain is built from TRBV20-1 and TRBJ1-1, with TRBD1 identical over 8 bases. V shed 7 bases, J shed 4 bases, and the junction held 5 bases outside the gene matches. The CDR3 runs 12 residues. In germline, CDR1 is DFQATT, CDR2 SNEGSKA (reference sequence). The CDR3 sequence: CSGPTGGTEAFF. In DNA form, the CDR3 reads TGCAGTGGTCCAACAGGGGGCACTGAAGCTTTCTTT.